Listed below are T cell receptor beta chains from one sample, sequenced in a study of T cell responses to AZD1222 COVID-19 vaccine. Here immunoSEQ multiplex PCR was the method, and the copy in TCRdb shows in-frame clones only, minus some. Of some 60,000 clones in the sample, about three quarters were seen once. The sample was peripheral blood, taken 28 days after the second AZD1222 dose. These receptors came from an adult who received the AZD1222 COVID-19 vaccine. Both conserved end residues are part of each CDR3. A D gene is named only where the DNA matches it firmly. Expanded clones are given a class, and other clones once, few, many or no size at all.

len	v_gene	d_gene	abundance	j_gene	CDR3aa	CDR3nt
14	TRBV7-9	-	-	TRBJ1-1	CASSLALGGTEAFF	TGTGCCAGCAGCTTAGCGCTGGGAGGCACTGAAGCTTTCTTT
13	TRBV5-1	-	-	TRBJ1-2	CASSGGNRDGYTF	TGCGCCAGCAGCGGAGGAAACAGGGATGGCTACACCTTC
13	TRBV7-2	-	-	TRBJ2-7	CASISGGGVEQYF	TGTGCCAGCATTTCCGGAGGGGGTGTCGAGCAGTACTTC
14	TRBV6-2/TRBV6-3	TRBD1	-	TRBJ1-1	CASSRTDRGPEAFF	TGTGCCAGCAGTCGAACGGACAGGGGCCCCGAAGCTTTCTTT
14	TRBV6-6	-	-	TRBJ1-2	CASSWDGTGYGYTF	TGTGCCAGCAGTTGGGACGGCACAGGGTATGGCTACACCTTC
15	TRBV7-2	TRBD2	-	TRBJ2-7	CASSLARTRRGEQYF	TGTGCCAGCAGCTTAGCTCGGACTAGGAGGGGCGAGCAGTACTTC
14	TRBV30	TRBD1	-	TRBJ1-4	CVSGRGVSNEKLFF	TGTGTCTCGGGCAGGGGGGTGTCTAATGAAAAACTGTTTTTT
15	TRBV9	-	-	TRBJ1-3	CASSVSGSGGNTIYF	TGTGCCAGCAGCGTCTCAGGGTCGGGCGGAAACACCATATATTTT
18	TRBV29-1	-	medium-sized	TRBJ1-1	CSVKKKSSSNEVNTEAFF	TGCAGCGTTAAAAAAAAGTCTTCCTCCAATGAGGTGAACACTGAAGCTTTCTTT
17	TRBV14	-	-	TRBJ1-3	CASSQLASLFSGNTIYF	TGTGCCAGCAGCCAGTTGGCCAGCCTATTCTCTGGAAACACCATATATTTT
11	TRBV20-1	-	-	TRBJ1-6	CSATKNSPLHF	TGCAGTGCTACCAAGAATTCACCCCTCCACTTT
11	TRBV19	-	-	TRBJ1-2	CARTANYGYTF	TGTGCGAGGACGGCGAACTATGGCTACACCTTC
14	TRBV28	TRBD1	-	TRBJ2-7	CASRPPGGRRGQYF	TGTGCCAGCAGACCCCCAGGGGGTAGGAGAGGGCAGTACTTC
15	TRBV19	TRBD2	-	TRBJ2-1	CASMTSGGLWVEQFF	TGTGCCAGTATGACTAGCGGGGGCCTGTGGGTTGAGCAGTTCTTC
17	TRBV7-6	TRBD1	-	TRBJ1-1	CASSLVPPGTGLAEAFF	TGTGCCAGCAGCTTAGTCCCACCCGGGACAGGCTTAGCTGAAGCTTTCTTT
13	TRBV6-5	-	-	TRBJ1-5	CASQGTRNQPQHF	TGTGCCAGCCAGGGGACGCGCAATCAGCCCCAGCATTTT
13	TRBV30	-	-	TRBJ2-3	CAWSVNYGDTQYF	TGTGCCTGGAGTGTGAACTATGGGGATACGCAGTATTTT
13	TRBV7-9	-	-	TRBJ1-3	CASSQGSGNTIYF	TGTGCCAGCTCACAGGGCTCTGGAAACACCATATATTTT
14	TRBV27	-	-	TRBJ1-6	CASSWRGDNSPLHF	TGTGCCAGCAGTTGGCGGGGCGATAATTCACCCCTCCACTTT
13	TRBV5-6	-	-	TRBJ1-1	CASSLILNTEAFF	TGTGCCAGCAGCTTGATCCTGAACACTGAAGCTTTCTTT
15	TRBV28	-	-	TRBJ2-7	CAILPAGQGSYEQYF	TGTGCCATTCTCCCCGCGGGGCAGGGGTCGTACGAGCAGTACTTC